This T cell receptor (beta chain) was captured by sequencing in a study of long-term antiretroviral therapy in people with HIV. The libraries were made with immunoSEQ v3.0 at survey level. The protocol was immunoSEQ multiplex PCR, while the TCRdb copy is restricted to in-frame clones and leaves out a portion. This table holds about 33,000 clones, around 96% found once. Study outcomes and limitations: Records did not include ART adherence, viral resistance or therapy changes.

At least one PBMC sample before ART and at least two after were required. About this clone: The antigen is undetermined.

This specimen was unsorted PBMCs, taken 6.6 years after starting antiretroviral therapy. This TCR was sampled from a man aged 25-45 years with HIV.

CDR3 coding DNA: TGTGCCATCAGTGAGTCGGCTAGCGGATACCAAGAGACCCAGTACTTC. Amino acids: CAISESASGYQETQYF. The V call is TRBV10-3, the J call TRBJ2-5; 7 bases line up with TRBD2. V lost 0 bases and J lost 0; bases outside the gene matches: 4. The CDR3 totals 16 residues. CDR1 is ENHRY, CDR2 SYGVKD, per germline.